This T cell receptor (beta chain) was recorded in a study of CD8 T cells in Susac syndrome. RNA, at about 0.45 to 1 ug, was reverse transcribed with random hexamers. TCR beta CDR3 was amplified by immunoSEQ covering 54 Vbeta and 13 Jbeta. A single record per CDR3 protein comes from TCRdb applying MiXCR to the immunoSEQ multiplex PCR reads. The sample includes 180,000 or so distinct CDR3 sequences, roughly 94% seen only once; the top ten take approximately 0.094%. Sequencing of TCR beta drew on CD8+ and CD4+ T cells from blood. Matched for age and sex, the controls were healthy donors. Points on this clonotype: What it binds is unknown.

Study-wide results and caveats: Only a relatively small number of individuals were included in the TCR sequencing and HLA analysis.

Germline V CDR1 and CDR2: LGHDT, YNNKEL (reference sequence). The J segment lost 6 bases and the V segment lost 0 bases, leaving 7 bases of the junction unmatched. This CDR3 is built from 17 residues. V gene TRBV3-1 combines with J gene TRBJ2-1; 11 bases map to TRBD2. The sequenced sample was CD4+ T cells from PBMCs. This clonotype was obtained from a human donor in good health. The CDR3 reads CASSQDQLAGVSNEQFF. The CDR3, as DNA: TGTGCCAGCAGCCAAGATCAACTAGCGGGAGTCTCCAATGAGCAGTTCTTC.